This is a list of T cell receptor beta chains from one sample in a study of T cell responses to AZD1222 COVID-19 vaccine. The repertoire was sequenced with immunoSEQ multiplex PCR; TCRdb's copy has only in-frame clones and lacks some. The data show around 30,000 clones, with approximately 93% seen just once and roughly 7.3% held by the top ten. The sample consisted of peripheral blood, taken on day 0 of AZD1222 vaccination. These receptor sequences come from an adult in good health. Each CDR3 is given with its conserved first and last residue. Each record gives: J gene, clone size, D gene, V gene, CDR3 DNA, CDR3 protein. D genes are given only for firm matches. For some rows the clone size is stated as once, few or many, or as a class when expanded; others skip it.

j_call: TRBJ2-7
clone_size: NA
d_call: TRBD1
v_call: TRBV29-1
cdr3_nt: TGCAGCGTTGGGGACAGGGGCTTTAATGAGTACTTC
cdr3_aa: CSVGDRGFNEYF

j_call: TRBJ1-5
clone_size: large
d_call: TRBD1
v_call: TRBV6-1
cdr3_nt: TGTGCCAGCAGTGAACACGACAGGGAGGAAAATCAGCCCCAGCATTTT
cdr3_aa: CASSEHDREENQPQHF

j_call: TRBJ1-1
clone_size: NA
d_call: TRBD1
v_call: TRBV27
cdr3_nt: TGTGCCAGCAAACTACTCACGGGACAGGGTACTGAAGCTTTCTTT
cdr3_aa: CASKLLTGQGTEAFF

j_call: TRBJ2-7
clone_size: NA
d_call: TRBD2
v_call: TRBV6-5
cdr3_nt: TGTGCCAGCAGTTACGCGGGGGGACTCTACTACGAGCAGTACTTC
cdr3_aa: CASSYAGGLYYEQYF

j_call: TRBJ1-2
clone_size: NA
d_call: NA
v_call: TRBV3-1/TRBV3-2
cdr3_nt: TGTGCCAGCAGCCAAGGGTGGCGCGATTTTAACTATGGCTACACCTTC
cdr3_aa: CASSQGWRDFNYGYTF

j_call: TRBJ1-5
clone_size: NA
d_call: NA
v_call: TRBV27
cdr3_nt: TGTGCCAGCAGTTTAGGGCCTAATCAGCCCCAGCATTTT
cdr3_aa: CASSLGPNQPQHF

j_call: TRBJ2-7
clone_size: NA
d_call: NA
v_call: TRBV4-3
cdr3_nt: TGCGCCAGCAGCCAAGAACAGGGCCCCTTCTCCTACGAGCAGTACTTC
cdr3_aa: CASSQEQGPFSYEQYF

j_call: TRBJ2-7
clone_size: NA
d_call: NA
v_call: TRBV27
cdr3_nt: TGTGCCAGCAGTTCTCAGGGAATCGAGCAGTACTTC
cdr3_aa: CASSSQGIEQYF

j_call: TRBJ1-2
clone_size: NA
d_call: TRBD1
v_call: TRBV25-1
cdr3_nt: TGTGCCAGCAGTGGGACAGGGGGGAAAAACTATGGCTACACCTTC
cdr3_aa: CASSGTGGKNYGYTF

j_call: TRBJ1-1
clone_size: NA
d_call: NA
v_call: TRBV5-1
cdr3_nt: TGCGCCAGCAGCTTGTATTATTCGAACACTGAAGCTTTCTTT
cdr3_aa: CASSLYYSNTEAFF

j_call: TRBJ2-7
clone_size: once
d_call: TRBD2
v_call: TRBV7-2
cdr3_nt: TGTGCCAGCAGTTTCGGACTAGCGGGAGGAAGGGGGGAGCAGTACTTC
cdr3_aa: CASSFGLAGGRGEQYF